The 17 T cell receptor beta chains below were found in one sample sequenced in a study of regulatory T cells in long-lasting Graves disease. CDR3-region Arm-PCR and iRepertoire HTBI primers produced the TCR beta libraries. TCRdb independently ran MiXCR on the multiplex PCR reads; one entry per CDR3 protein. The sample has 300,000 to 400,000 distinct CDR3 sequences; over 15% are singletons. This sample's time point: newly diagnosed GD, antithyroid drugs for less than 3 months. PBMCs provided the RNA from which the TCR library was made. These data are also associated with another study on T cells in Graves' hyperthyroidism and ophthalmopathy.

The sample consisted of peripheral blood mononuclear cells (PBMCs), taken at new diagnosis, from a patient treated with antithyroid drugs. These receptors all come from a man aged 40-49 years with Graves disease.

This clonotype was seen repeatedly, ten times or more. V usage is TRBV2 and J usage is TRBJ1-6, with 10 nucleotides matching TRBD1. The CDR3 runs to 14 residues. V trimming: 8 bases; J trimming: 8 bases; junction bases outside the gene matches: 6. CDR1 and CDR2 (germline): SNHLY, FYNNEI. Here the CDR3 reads CASFRDRGYSPLHF. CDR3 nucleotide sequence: TGTGCCAGCTTCCGGGACAGGGGTTATTCACCCCTCCACTTT.

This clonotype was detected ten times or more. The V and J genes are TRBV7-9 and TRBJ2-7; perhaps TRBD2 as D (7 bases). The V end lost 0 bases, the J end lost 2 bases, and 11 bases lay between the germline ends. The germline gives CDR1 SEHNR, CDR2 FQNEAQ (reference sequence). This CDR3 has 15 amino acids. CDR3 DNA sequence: TGTGCCAGCAGCTTAGCGGGGGGGCCCCCCTACGAGCAGTACTTC. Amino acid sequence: CASSLAGGPPYEQYF.

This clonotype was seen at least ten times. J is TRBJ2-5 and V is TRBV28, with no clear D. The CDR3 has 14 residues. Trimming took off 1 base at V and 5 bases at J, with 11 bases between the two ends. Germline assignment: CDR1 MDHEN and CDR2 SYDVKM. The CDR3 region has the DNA TGTGCCAGCAGTTTATCGCCTCCGAGTGAGACCCAGTACTTC. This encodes CASSLSPPSETQYF.

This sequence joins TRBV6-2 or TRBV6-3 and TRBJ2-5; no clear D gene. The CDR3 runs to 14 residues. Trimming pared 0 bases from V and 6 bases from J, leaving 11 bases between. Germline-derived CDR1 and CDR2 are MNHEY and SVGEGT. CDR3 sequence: CASSYSATLKTQYF. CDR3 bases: TGTGCCAGCAGTTACTCGGCGACTCTGAAGACCCAGTACTTC.

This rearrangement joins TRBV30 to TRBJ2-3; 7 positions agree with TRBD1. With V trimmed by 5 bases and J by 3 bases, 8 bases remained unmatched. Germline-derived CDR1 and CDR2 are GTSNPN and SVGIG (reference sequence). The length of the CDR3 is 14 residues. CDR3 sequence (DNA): TGTGCCTGGCAGAAAAGGGGGCCGACAGATACGCAGTATTTT. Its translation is CAWQKRGPTDTQYF.

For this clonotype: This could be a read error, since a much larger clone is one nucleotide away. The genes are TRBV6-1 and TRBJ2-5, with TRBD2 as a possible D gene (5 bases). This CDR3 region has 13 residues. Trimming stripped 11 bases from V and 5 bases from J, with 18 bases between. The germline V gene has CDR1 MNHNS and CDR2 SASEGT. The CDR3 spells CAVNNRPGETQYF. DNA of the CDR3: TGTGCCGTCAACAACCGCCCGGGGGAGACCCAGTACTTC.

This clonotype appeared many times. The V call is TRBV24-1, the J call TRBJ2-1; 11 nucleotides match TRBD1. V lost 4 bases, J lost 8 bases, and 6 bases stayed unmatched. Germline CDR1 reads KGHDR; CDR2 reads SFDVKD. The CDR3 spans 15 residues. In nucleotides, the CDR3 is TGTGCCACCAGTGACCGGACAGGGGGCAAGGATGAGCAGTTCTTC. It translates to CATSDRTGGKDEQFF.

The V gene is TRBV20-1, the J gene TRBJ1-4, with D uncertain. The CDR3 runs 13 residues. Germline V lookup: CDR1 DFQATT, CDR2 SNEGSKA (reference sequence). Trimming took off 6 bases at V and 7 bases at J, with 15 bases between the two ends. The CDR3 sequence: CSANSPTSEKLFF. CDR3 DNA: TGCAGTGCAAATTCGCCCACGAGTGAAAAACTGTTTTTT.

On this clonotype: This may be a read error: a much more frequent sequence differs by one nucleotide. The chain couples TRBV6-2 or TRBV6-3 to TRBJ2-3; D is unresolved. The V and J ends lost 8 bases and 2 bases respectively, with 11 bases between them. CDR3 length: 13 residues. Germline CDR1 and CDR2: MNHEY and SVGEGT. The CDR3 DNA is TGTGCCAGCTACAGAGACGACACAGATACGCAGTATTTT. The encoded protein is CASYRDDTDTQYF.

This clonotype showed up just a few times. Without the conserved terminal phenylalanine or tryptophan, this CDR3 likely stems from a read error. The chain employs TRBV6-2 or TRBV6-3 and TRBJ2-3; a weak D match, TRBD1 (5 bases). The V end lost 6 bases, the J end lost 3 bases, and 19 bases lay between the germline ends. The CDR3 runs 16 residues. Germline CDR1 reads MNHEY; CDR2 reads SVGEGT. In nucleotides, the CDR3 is TGTGCCAGCAGCTCAGCCTGGGGCAGGGTTACAGATACGCAGTATTTG. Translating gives CASSSAWGRVTDTQYL.

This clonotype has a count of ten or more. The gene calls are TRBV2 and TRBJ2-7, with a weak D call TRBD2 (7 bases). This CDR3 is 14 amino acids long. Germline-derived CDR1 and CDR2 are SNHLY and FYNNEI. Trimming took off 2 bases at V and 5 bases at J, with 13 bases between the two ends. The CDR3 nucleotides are TGTGCCAGCAGTGAACAAGGGGGAGGGGACGAGCAGTACTTC. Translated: CASSEQGGGDEQYF.

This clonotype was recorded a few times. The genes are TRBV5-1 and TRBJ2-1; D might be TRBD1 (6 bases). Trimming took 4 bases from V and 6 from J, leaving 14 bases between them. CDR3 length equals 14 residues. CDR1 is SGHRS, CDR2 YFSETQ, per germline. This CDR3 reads CASSPVDRVNEQFF. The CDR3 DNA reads TGCGCCAGCAGCCCAGTGGACAGAGTCAATGAGCAGTTCTTC.

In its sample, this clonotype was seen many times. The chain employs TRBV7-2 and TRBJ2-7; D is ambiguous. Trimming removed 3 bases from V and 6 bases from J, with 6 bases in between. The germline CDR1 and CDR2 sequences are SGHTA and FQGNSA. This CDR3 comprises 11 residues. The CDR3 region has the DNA TGTGCCAGCAGCTTTCTCTCCGAGCAGTACTTC. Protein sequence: CASSFLSEQYF.

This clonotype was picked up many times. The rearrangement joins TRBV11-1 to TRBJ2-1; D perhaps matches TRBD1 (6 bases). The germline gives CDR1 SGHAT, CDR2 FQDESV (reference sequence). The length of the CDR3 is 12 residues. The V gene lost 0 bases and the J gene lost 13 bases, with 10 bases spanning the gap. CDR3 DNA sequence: TGTGCCAGCAGCTTAGCTGAGGGACATCAGTTCTTC. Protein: CASSLAEGHQFF.

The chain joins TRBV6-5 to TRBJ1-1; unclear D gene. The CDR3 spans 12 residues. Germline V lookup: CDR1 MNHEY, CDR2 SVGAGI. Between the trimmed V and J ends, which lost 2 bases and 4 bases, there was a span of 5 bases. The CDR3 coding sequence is TGTGCCAGCAGTTACACAGTCACTGAAGCTTTCTTT. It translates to CASSYTVTEAFF.

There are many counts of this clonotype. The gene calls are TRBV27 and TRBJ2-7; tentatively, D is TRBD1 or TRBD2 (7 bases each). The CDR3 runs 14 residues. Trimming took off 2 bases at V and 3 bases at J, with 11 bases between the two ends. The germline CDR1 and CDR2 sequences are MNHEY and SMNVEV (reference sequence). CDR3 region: CASSLQGGNYEQYF. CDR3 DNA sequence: TGTGCCAGCAGTTTACAGGGGGGGAACTACGAGCAGTACTTC.

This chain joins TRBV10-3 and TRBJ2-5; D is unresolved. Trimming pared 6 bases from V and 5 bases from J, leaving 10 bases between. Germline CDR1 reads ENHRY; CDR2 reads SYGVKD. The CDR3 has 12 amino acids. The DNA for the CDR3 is TGTGCCATCAGCACGTATGGGGAGACCCAGTACTTC. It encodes CAISTYGETQYF.